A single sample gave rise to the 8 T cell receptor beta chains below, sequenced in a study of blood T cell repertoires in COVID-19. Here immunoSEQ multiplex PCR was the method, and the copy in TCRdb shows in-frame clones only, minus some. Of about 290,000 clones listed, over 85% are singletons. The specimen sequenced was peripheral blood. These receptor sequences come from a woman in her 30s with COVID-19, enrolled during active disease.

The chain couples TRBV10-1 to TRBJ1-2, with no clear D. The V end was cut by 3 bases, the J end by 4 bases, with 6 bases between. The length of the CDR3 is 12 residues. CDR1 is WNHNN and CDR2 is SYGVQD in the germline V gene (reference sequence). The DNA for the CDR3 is TGCGCCAGCAGTGATTGGCCCTATGGCTACACCTTC. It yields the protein CASSDWPYGYTF.

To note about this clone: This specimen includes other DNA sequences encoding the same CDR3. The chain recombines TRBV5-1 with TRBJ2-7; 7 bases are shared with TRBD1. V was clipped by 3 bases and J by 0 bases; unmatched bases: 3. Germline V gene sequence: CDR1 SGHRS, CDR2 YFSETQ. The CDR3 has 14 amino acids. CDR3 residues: CASSWGTDSYEQYF. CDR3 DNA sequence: TGCGCCAGCAGCTGGGGGACAGACTCCTACGAGCAGTACTTC.

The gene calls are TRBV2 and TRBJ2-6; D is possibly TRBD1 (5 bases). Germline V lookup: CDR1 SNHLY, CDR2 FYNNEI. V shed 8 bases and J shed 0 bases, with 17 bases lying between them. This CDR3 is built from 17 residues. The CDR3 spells CASATQADSSGANVLTF. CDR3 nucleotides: TGTGCCAGCGCTACACAGGCGGATAGCTCTGGGGCCAACGTCCTGACTTTC.

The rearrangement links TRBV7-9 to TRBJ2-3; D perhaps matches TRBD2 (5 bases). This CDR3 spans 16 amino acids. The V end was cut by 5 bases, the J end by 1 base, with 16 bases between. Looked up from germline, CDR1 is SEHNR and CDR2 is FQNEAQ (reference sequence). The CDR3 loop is CASSPWVRVGTDTQYF. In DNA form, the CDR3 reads TGTGCCAGCAGCCCGTGGGTGAGGGTCGGCACAGATACGCAGTATTTT.

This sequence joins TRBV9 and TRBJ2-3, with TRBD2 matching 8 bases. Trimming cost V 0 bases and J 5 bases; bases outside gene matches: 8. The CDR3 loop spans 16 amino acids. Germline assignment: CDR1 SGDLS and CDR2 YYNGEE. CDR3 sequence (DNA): TGTGCCAGCAGCGTAGGTTCGGGGGGGCCTGGAGATACGCAGTATTTT. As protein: CASSVGSGGPGDTQYF.

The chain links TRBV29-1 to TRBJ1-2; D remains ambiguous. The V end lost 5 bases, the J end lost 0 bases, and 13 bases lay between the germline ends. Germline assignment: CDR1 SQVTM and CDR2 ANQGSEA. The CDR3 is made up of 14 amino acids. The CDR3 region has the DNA TGCAGCGTTCGGGTGCAGCAAGCTAACTATGGCTACACCTTC. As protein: CSVRVQQANYGYTF.

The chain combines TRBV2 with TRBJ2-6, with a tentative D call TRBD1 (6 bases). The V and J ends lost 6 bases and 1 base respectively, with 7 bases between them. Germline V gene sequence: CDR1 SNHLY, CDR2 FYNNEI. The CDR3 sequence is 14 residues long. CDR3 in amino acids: CASRQGSGANVLTF. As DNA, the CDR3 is TGTGCCAGCAGGCAGGGGTCTGGGGCCAACGTCCTGACTTTC. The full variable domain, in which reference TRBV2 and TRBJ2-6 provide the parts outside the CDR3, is EPEVTQTPSHQVTQMGQEVILRCVPISNHLYFYWYRQILGQKVEFLVSFYNNEISEKSEIFDDQFSVERPDGSNFTLKIRSTKLEDSAMYFCASRQGSGANVLTFGAGSRLTVL.

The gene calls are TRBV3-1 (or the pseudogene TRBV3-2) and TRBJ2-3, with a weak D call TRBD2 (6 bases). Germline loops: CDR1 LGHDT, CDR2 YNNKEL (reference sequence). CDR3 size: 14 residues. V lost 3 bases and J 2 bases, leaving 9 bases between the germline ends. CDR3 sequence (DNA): TGTGCCAGCAGCCATCGGGGGTTCACAGATACGCAGTATTTT. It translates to CASSHRGFTDTQYF.